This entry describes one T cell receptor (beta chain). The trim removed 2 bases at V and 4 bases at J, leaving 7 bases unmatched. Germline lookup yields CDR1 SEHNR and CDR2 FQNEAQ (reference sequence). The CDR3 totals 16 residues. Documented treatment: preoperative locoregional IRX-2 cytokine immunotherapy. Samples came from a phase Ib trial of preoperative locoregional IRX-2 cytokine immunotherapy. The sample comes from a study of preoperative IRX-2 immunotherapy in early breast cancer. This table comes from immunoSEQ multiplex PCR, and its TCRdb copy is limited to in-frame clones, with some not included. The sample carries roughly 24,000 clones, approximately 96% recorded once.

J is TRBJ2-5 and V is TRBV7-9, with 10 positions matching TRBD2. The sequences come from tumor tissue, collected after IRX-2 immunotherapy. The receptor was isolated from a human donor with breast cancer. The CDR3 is CASSLTSGVGGETQYF. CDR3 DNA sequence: TGTGCCAGCAGCTTAACTAGCGGGGTCGGGGGAGAGACCCAGTACTTC.